This TCR beta chain was found in a study of blood T cell repertoires in COVID-19. Overall study: Samples came from the United States, Italy and Spain, spanning acute and convalescent COVID-19.

The CDR3 is made up of 14 amino acids. V was clipped by 6 bases and J by 6 bases, with 15 bases between them. The germline V gene has CDR1 SGHDT and CDR2 YYEEEE. Those enrolled, adults aged 18 to 89 years, came from about two dozen US areas. In the authors' methods: Nucleated cell counts were estimated from reference gene primer amplification. The repertoire was sequenced with immunoSEQ multiplex PCR; TCRdb's copy has only in-frame clones and lacks some. D and trimming come from the DNA, and the V and J calls and clone size come from that table. Of fewer than 350,000 clones listed, approximately 90% are singletons.

Material for sequencing was PBMCs or T cells enriched from blood (not recorded which). The TCR sequence derives from a woman in her thirties or forties with acute COVID-19. The chain recombines TRBV5-6 with TRBJ2-2, with a weak D call TRBD1 (5 bases). CDR3 sequence (DNA): TGTGCCAGCACCGCCCAGGGTGTCCCCGGGGAGCTGTTTTTT. It is translated as CASTAQGVPGELFF.